This passage covers 22 T cell receptor beta chains from one sample sequenced in a study of T cells in Graves' hyperthyroidism and ophthalmopathy. TCR beta CDR3 sequences were amplified from RNA transcripts. With the HTBI primer set, the TCR CDR3 went through a first round of RT-PCR. Each CDR3 protein gets one entry after TCRdb re-called the multiplex PCR reads with MiXCR. The sample includes about 700,000 distinct CDR3 sequences, approximately 15% of them seen just once. Source material: blood. Receptor source: a woman aged 18-30 years with Graves' hyperthyroidism.

As to this clonotype: A much larger clone differs from this one at a single base, so this may be a read error. V and J are TRBV7-2 and TRBJ1-5, with D hard to call. There are 15 residues in the CDR3. The germline V gene encodes CDR1 SGHTA and CDR2 FQGNSA. Trimming took off 5 bases at V and 0 bases at J, with 11 bases between the two ends. CDR3 protein: CASSKSSFSNQPQHF. CDR3 nucleotide sequence: TGTGCCAGCAGCAAATCCTCCTTTAGCAATCAGCCCCAGCATTTT.

The sample holds many counts of this clonotype. The chain carries TRBV3-1 and TRBJ2-1; 7 bases align to TRBD2. Germline V gene sequence: CDR1 LGHDT, CDR2 YNNKEL (reference sequence). The CDR3 has 14 residues. The trim removed 4 bases at V and 8 bases at J, leaving 8 bases unmatched. CDR3 bases: TGTGCCAGCAGCCCAAATCCCCTAGCGGATGAGCAGTTCTTC. This translates into CASSPNPLADEQFF.

In regard to this clonotype: The germline gene is not matched at one end of the junction; a read error may be the cause. This sequence joins TRBV12-5 and TRBJ2-3, with TRBD1 identical over 8 bases. This CDR3 comprises 15 residues. CDR1 and CDR2 from the germline V gene are LGHNT and FRNRAP. The CDR3: CAGGSGQVDTDTQYF. In DNA form, the CDR3 reads TGTGCTGGTGGTTCGGGACAGGTAGACACAGATACGCAGTATTTT.

This chain joins TRBV10-1 and TRBJ2-7; unclear D gene. The germline gives CDR1 WNHNN, CDR2 SYGVQD (reference sequence). Between the trimmed V and J ends, which lost 4 bases and 5 bases, there was a span of 18 bases. This CDR3 region has 15 residues. The CDR3 sequence is CASSAAVGQGNEQYF. CDR3 coding DNA: TGCGCCAGCAGTGCAGCTGTGGGTCAAGGGAACGAGCAGTACTTC.

This clonotype was found many times. The V and J genes are TRBV20-1 and TRBJ2-3; D might be TRBD1 or TRBD2, each matching 5 bases. V was clipped by 6 bases and J by 0 bases, with 10 bases between them. The CDR3 has 13 residues. CDR1 is DFQATT and CDR2 is SNEGSKA in the germline V gene (reference sequence). As DNA, the CDR3 is TGCAGTGCGGGGACGAGGAGCACAGATACGCAGTATTTT. This sequence encodes CSAGTRSTDTQYF.

This clonotype turned up a few times. This chain links TRBV14 with TRBJ2-3, with D possibly matching TRBD1 (6 bases). Germline loops: CDR1 SGHDN, CDR2 FVKESK. V gave up 4 bases and J gave up 3 bases, with 11 bases separating them. The CDR3 has 14 amino acids. This CDR3 is CASSLRDTTDTQYF. In DNA, the CDR3 is TGTGCCAGCAGCCTCCGGGACACGACAGATACGCAGTATTTT.

This clonotype was observed at least ten times. The V and J genes are TRBV20-1 and TRBJ2-7; 14 nucleotides line up with TRBD2. The V gene's germline CDR1 is DFQATT and CDR2 SNEGSKA (reference sequence). Losses at the gene ends were 5 bases for V and 4 bases for J; bases not matched to a gene: 10. CDR3 size: 16 residues. This CDR3 is CSAAGTSGRGEYEQYF. CDR3 DNA sequence: TGCAGTGCTGCCGGGACTAGCGGGAGAGGCGAGTACGAGCAGTACTTC.

This clonotype was detected ten times or more. V gene TRBV28 combines with J gene TRBJ1-1; 10 bases align to TRBD1. This CDR3 spans 17 amino acids. V lost 6 bases, J lost 5 bases, and 15 bases stayed unmatched. Germline CDR1 MDHEN, CDR2 SYDVKM. CDR3 in DNA: TGTGCCAGCAGAGCGGACAGGGGGAGGGTTCTGGGAACTGAAGCTTTCTTT. Protein sequence: CASRADRGRVLGTEAFF.

Remarks on this clonotype: Mismatch with germline at one junction end may stem from a read error. This rearrangement joins TRBV10-3 to TRBJ2-1; 9 bases match TRBD1. The CDR3 sequence is 19 residues long. In germline, CDR1 is ENHRY, CDR2 SYGVKD. The CDR3 loop reads CAVSEAGQGSLWSYNEQFF. In DNA form, the CDR3 reads TGTGCCGTCAGTGAGGCGGGACAGGGCTCTCTTTGGTCCTACAATGAGCAGTTCTTC.

Worth noting for this clonotype: Being one base from a much bigger clone, this may be a read error. This chain links TRBV15 with TRBJ2-5; TRBD1 might be the D (5 bases). Germline-derived CDR1 and CDR2 are LNHNV and YYDKDF (reference sequence). This CDR3 region has 15 residues. The CDR3 bases are TGTGCCACCAGCGCAAAGGGCCAGGGTACGGAGACCCGGTACTTC. Protein sequence: CATSAKGQGTETRYF.

In its sample, this clonotype was seen many times. The chain carries TRBV28 and TRBJ1-2; 9 nucleotides agree with TRBD1. Germline assignment: CDR1 MDHEN and CDR2 SYDVKM. V lost 4 bases to trimming and J lost 4 bases; unmatched junction nucleotides: 10. The CDR3 is 16 residues long. CDR3 loop: CASSSRDRDEIYGYTF. The CDR3 DNA reads TGTGCCAGCAGTTCAAGGGACAGGGATGAGATCTATGGCTACACCTTC.

This clonotype was counted ten times or more. The chain combines TRBV30 with TRBJ1-5; D remains unclear. The V gene lost 4 bases and the J gene lost 2 bases, with 18 bases spanning the gap. Looked up from germline, CDR1 is GTSNPN and CDR2 is SVGIG (reference sequence). CDR3 length equals 16 residues. CDR3 sequence reads: CAWTMPGESGNQPQHF. The CDR3 nucleotides are TGTGCCTGGACTATGCCCGGGGAGAGCGGCAATCAGCCCCAGCATTTT.

This clonotype was recorded a few times. Written as DNA, the CDR3 is TGTGCCAGCAGCCCCAGGGGAATCGACGAGCAGTACTTC. Translated: CASSPRGIDEQYF. The rearrangement joins TRBV7-9 to TRBJ2-7; a possible D gene is TRBD1 (6 bases). This CDR3 has 13 residues. Trimming left V 5 bases short and J 5 bases short, with 13 bases between. Germline V lookup: CDR1 SEHNR, CDR2 FQNEAQ (reference sequence).

In its sample, this clonotype was seen once. A junction boundary mismatches the germline segment, possibly from a read error. The chain combines TRBV30 with TRBJ2-1; TRBD2 matches at 15 bases. The CDR3 has 17 amino acids. Germline-derived CDR1 and CDR2 are GTSNPN and SVGIG (reference sequence). The CDR3 DNA reads TGTGCCTGGGGGACTAGCGGGAGGCCTCTCTCCTACAATGAGCGGTTCTTC. Residues: CAWGTSGRPLSYNERFF.

This clonotype was detected ten times or more. V is TRBV28 and J is TRBJ2-3, with 10 bases aligning to TRBD1. The CDR3 consists of 17 residues. J gave up 5 bases and V 8 bases, and 16 bases lay outside the gene matches. Germline CDR1 MDHEN, CDR2 SYDVKM. The CDR3 sequence is CASPKTRQGAWGDTQYF. The CDR3 DNA reads TGTGCCAGCCCGAAAACCAGACAGGGGGCATGGGGAGATACGCAGTATTTT.

The chain couples TRBV10-3 to TRBJ2-5; D is uncertain. Germline assignment: CDR1 ENHRY and CDR2 SYGVKD. This CDR3 has 15 residues. V gave up 0 bases and J gave up 5 bases, with 13 bases separating them. The CDR3 loop is CAISESGPSWETQYF. CDR3 in DNA: TGTGCCATCAGTGAGTCCGGTCCTTCCTGGGAGACCCAGTACTTC.

This clonotype has just one count. Germline is not matched at one junction end, which may reflect a read error. This chain connects TRBV18 to TRBJ2-4; D not certain. CDR3 length: 16 amino acids. Germline CDR1 is KGHSH and CDR2 is LQKENI. DNA for the CDR3: TGTGCCAGCTCACCAATAGGTAGGCAGATCACCAACATTCAGTGCTTC. Encoded protein: CASSPIGRQITNIQCF.

This clonotype appeared many times. The J gene is TRBJ2-1, the V gene TRBV18; TRBD2 might be the D (6 bases). CDR1 is KGHSH and CDR2 is LQKENI in the germline V gene. Between the trimmed V and J ends, which lost 6 bases and 5 bases, there was a span of 17 bases. The CDR3 runs 15 residues. The CDR3: CASSNTGTRDNEQFF. The CDR3 DNA is TGTGCCAGCTCTAATACCGGGACTCGGGACAATGAGCAGTTCTTC.

Concerning this clonotype itself: This sequence may be a read error, since a much larger clone differs from it by one base. The J gene is TRBJ2-1, the V gene TRBV27; 12 bases line up with TRBD2. The last part of the DNA fits TRBJ2-7 better; the J call may be wrong. The CDR3 runs to 17 residues. Germline V gene lookup returns CDR1 MNHEY and CDR2 SMNVEV (reference sequence). The CDR3 coding sequence is TGTGCCAGCAGCAGGCTAGCGGGAGGGGGATGGTACAATGAGCAGTACTTC. Its protein is CASSRLAGGGWYNEQYF.

The V gene is TRBV4-1, the J gene TRBJ1-2; D is perhaps TRBD1 (5 bases). The CDR3 has 17 residues. Between the trimmed V and J ends, which lost 1 base and 8 bases, there was a span of 23 bases. CDR1 is MGHRA and CDR2 is YSYEKL in the germline V gene. Here the CDR3 reads CASSQGRAPPGRGGYTF. The DNA of the CDR3 is TGCGCCAGCAGCCAAGGGAGAGCTCCGCCAGGGAGGGGAGGCTACACCTTC.

The chain combines TRBV20-1 with TRBJ1-1; D gene unclear. Germline CDR1 reads DFQATT; CDR2 reads SNEGSKA (reference sequence). The CDR3 has 15 residues. V was trimmed by 0 bases and J by 4 bases, leaving 15 bases between them. The CDR3 coding sequence is TGCAGTGCTAGAGAGCTGAAGGGTTCTGGCACTGAAGCTTTCTTT. This gives the protein CSARELKGSGTEAFF.

The gene calls are TRBV19 and TRBJ2-7; the D is unclear. Between the trimmed V and J ends, which lost 5 bases and 5 bases, there was a span of 13 bases. The CDR3 is 13 residues long. The V gene's germline CDR1 is LNHDA and CDR2 SQIVND (reference sequence). The CDR3 loop reads CASSGWPWDEQYF. CDR3 bases: TGTGCCAGTAGTGGATGGCCCTGGGACGAGCAGTACTTC.